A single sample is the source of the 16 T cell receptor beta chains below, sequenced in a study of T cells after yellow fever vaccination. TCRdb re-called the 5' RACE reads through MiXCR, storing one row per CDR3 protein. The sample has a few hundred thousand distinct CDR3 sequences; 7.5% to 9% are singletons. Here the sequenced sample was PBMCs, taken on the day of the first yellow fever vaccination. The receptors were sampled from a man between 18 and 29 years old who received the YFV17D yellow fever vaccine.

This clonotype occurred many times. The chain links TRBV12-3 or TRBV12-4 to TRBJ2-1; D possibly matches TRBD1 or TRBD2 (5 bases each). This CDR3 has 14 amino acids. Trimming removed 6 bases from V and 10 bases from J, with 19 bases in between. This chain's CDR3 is CASSRDGFIREQFF. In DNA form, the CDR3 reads TGTGCCAGCAGCCGGGACGGTTTTATTAGGGAGCAGTTCTTC.

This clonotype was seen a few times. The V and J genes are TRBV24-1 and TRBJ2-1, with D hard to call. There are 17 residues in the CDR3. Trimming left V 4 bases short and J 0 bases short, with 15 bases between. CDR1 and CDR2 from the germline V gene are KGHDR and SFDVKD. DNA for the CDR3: TGTGCCACCAGTGACCCCCCGGGCCGGAGCTCCTACAATGAGCAGTTCTTC. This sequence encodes CATSDPPGRSSYNEQFF.

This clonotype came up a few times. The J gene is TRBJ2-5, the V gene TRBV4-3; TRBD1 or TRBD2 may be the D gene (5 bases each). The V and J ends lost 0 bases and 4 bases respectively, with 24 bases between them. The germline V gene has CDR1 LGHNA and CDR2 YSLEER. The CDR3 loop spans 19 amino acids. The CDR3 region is CASSQEGTCCGEGGETQYF. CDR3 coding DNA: TGCGCCAGCAGCCAAGAGGGGACCTGTTGCGGAGAGGGCGGAGAGACCCAGTACTTC.

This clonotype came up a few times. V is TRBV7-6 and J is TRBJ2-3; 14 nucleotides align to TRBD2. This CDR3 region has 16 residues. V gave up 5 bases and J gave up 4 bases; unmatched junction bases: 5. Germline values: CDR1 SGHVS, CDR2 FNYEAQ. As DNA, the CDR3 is TGTGCCAGCAGCCCAGGGACTAGCGGGGGTGCAGATACGCAGTATTTT. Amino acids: CASSPGTSGGADTQYF.

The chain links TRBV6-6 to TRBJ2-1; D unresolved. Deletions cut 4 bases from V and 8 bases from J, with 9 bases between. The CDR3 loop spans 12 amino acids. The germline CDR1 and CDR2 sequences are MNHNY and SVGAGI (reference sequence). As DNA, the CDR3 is TGTGCCAGCAGTTTTTCGAGAGATGAGCAGTTCTTC. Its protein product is CASSFSRDEQFF.

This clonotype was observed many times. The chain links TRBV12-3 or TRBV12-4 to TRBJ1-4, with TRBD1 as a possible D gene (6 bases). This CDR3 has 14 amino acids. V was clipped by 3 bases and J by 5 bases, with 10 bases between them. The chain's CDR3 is CASSFSGVNEKLFF. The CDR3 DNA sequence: TGTGCCAGCAGTTTCTCAGGGGTGAATGAAAAACTGTTTTTT.

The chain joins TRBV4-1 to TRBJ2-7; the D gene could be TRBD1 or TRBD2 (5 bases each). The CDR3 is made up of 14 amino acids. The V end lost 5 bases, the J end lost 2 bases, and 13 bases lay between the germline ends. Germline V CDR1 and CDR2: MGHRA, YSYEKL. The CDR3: CASSERDGTYEQYF. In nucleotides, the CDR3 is TGCGCCAGCAGCGAAAGGGACGGCACCTACGAGCAGTACTTC.

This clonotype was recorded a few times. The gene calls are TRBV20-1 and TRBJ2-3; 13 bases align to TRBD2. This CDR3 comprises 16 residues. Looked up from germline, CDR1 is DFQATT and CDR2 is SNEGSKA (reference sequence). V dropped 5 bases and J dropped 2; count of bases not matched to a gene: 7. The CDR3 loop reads CSAASLAGGLTDTQYF. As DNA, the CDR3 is TGCAGTGCTGCCTCACTAGCGGGGGGGCTCACAGATACGCAGTATTTT.

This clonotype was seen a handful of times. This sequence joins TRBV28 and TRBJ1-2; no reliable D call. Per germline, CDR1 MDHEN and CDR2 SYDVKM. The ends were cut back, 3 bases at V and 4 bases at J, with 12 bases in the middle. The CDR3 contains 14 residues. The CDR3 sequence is CASSFGETFYGYTF. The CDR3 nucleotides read TGTGCCAGCAGTTTTGGGGAAACGTTCTATGGCTACACCTTC.

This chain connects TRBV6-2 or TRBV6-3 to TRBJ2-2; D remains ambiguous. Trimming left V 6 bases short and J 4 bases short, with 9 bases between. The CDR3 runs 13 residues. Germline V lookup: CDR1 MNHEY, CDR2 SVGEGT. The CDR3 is CASSPRRTGELFF. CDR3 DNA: TGTGCCAGCAGCCCGAGGCGCACCGGGGAGCTGTTTTTT.

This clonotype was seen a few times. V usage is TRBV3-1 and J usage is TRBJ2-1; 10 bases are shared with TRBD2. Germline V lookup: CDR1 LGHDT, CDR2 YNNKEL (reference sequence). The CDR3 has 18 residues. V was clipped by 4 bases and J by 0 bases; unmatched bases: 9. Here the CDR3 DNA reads TGTGCCAGCAGCCCCAAGCGGGGGGGCCCAAACTCCTACAATGAGCAGTTCTTC. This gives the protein CASSPKRGGPNSYNEQFF.

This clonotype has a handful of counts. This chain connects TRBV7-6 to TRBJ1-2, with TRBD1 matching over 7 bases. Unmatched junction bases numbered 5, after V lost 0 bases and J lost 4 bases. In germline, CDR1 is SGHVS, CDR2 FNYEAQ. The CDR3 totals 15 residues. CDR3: CASSLAPDRAYGYTF. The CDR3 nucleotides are TGTGCCAGCAGCTTAGCACCAGACAGGGCCTATGGCTACACCTTC.

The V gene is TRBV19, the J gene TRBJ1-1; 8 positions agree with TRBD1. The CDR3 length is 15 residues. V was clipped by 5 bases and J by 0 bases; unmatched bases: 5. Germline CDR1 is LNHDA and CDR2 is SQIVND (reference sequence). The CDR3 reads CASSDRGEMNTEAFF. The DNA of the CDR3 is TGTGCCAGTAGTGACAGGGGAGAAATGAACACTGAAGCTTTCTTT.

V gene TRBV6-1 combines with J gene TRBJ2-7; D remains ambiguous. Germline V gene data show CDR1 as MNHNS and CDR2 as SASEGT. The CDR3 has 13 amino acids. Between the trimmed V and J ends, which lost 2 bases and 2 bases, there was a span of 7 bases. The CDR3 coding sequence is TGTGCCAGCAGTGAACAATGGCCCTACGAGCAGTACGTC. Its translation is CASSEQWPYEQYV.

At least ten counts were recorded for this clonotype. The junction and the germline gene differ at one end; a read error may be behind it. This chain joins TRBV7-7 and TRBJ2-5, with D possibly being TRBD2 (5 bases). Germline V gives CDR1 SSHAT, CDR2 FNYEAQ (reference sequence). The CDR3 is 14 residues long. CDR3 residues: CASSPGLNQETQYF. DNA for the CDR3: TGTGCTAGCAGCCCTGGACTGAACCAAGAGACCCAGTACTTC.

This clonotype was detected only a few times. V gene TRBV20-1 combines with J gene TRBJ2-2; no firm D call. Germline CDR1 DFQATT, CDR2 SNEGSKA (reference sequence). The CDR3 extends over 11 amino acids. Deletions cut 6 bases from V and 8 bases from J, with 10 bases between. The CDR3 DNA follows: TGCAGTGCCTATAGTCGGGGGGAGCTGTTTTTT. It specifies CSAYSRGELFF.